Listed here is a single TCR beta chain. Germline V gene sequence: CDR1 KGHDR, CDR2 SFDVKD. Trimming pared 6 bases from V and 7 bases from J, leaving 11 bases between. CDR3 size: 12 residues. The sample comes from a study of blood T cell repertoires in COVID-19. For the study at large: Acute and convalescent COVID-19 samples came from the United States, Italy and Spain. T cells, B-cell-depleted T cells, or PBMCs supplied cDNA or gDNA.

Generated by immunoSEQ multiplex PCR, the TCRdb table keeps only in-frame clones and is missing some. Here the sample spans 200,000 to 250,000 clones, more than 75% being singletons. The TCR was taken from a woman aged 60-70 years who had recovered from COVID-19. Sequencing used peripheral blood. This sequence joins TRBV24-1 and TRBJ1-2, with D maybe TRBD1 (5 bases). The CDR3 nucleotides read TGTGCCACCAGTTTGGCAGGGTCTGGCTACACCTTC. This codes for CATSLAGSGYTF.